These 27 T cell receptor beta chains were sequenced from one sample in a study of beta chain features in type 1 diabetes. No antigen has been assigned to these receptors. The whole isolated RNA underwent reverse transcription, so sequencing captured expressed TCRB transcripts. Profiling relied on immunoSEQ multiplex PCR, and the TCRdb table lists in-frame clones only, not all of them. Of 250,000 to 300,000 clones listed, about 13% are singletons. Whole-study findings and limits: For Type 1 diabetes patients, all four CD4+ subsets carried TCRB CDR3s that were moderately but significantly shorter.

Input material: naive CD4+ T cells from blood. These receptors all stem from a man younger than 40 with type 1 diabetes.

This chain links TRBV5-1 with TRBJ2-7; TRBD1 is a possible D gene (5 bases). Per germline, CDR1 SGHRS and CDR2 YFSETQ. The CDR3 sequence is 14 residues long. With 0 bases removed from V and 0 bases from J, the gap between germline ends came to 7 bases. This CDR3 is CASSLVQGSYEQYF. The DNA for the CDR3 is TGCGCCAGCAGCTTGGTTCAGGGCTCCTACGAGCAGTACTTC.

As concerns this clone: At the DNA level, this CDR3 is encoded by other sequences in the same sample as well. As DNA, the CDR3 is TGTGCCAGCTCACCCCCCGGAGGGAGCACAGATACGCAGTATTTT. Amino acid sequence: CASSPPGGSTDTQYF. The chain employs TRBV18 and TRBJ2-3, with D perhaps matching TRBD2 (6 bases). V lost 3 bases to trimming and J lost 0 bases, with 10 bases between them. Germline lookup yields CDR1 KGHSH and CDR2 LQKENI. The CDR3 length is 15 residues.

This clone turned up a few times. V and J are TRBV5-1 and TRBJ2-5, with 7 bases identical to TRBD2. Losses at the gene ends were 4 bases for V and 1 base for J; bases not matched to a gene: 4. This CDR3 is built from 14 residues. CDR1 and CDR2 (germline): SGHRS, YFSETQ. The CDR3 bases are TGCGCCAGCAGCAGAACTAGCGTCCAAGAGACCCAGTACTTC. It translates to CASSRTSVQETQYF.

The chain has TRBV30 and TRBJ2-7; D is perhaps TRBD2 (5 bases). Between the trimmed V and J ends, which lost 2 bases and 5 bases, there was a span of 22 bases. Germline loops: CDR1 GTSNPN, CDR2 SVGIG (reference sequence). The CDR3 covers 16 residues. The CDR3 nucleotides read TGTGCCTGGAGTCCTCGGGGATGGGAGCGTTTTAACGAGCAGTACTTC. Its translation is CAWSPRGWERFNEQYF.

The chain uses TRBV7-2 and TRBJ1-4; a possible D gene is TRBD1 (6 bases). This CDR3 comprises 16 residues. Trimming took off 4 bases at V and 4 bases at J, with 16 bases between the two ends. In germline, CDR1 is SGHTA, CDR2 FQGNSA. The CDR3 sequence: CASSSKTGFNNEKLFF. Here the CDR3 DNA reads TGTGCCAGCAGCTCGAAGACAGGATTCAATAATGAAAAACTGTTTTTT.

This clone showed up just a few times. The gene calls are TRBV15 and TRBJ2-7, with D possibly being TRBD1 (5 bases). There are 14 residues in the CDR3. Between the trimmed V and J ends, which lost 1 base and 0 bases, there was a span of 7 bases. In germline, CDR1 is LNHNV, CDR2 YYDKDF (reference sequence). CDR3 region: CATSRADNSYEQYF. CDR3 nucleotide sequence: TGTGCCACCAGCAGAGCGGACAACTCCTACGAGCAGTACTTC.

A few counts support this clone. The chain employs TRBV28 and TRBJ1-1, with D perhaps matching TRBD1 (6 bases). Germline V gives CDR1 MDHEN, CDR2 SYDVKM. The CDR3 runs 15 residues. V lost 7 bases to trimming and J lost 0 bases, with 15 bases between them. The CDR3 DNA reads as TGTGCCAGCACCTTGACGGGACACTTGAACACTGAAGCTTTCTTT. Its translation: CASTLTGHLNTEAFF.

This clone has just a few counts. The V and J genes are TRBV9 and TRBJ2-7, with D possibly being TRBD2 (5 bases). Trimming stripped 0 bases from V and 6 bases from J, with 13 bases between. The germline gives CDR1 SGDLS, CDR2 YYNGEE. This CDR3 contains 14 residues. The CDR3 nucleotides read TGTGCCAGCAGCGTAGGGGGTAGTGGAGGCGAGCAGTACTTC. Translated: CASSVGGSGGEQYF.

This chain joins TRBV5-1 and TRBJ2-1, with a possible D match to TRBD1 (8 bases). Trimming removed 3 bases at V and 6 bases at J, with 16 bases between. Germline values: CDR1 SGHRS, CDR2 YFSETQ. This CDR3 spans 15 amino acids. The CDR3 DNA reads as TGCGCCAGCAGCTCCGACAGGGGAGGGTTCAATGAGCAGTTCTTC. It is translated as CASSSDRGGFNEQFF.

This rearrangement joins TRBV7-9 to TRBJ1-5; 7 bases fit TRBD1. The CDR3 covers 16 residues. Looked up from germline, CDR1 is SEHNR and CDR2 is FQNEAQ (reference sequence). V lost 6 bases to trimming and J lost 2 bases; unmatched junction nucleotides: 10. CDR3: CASRKQGRDCNQPQHF. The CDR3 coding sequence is TGTGCCAGCAGAAAACAGGGGCGGGATTGCAATCAGCCCCAGCATTTT.

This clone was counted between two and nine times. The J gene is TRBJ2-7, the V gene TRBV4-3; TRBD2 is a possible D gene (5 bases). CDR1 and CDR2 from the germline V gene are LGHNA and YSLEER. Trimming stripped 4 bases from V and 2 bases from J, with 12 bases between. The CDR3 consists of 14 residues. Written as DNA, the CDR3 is TGCGCCAGCAGCCCGGGGATTAGCGCCTACGAGCAGTACTTC. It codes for CASSPGISAYEQYF.

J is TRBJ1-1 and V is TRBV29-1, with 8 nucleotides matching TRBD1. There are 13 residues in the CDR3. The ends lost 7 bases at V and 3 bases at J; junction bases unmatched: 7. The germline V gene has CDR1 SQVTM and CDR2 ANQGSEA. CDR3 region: CSARTGLDTEAFF. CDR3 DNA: TGCAGCGCCAGGACAGGGTTAGACACTGAAGCTTTCTTT. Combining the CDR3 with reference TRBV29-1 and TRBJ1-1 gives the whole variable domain SAVISQKPSRDICQRGTSLTIQCQVDSQVTMMFWYRQQPGQSLTLIATANQGSEATYESGFVIDKFPISRPNLTFSTLTVSNMSPEDSSIYLCSARTGLDTEAFFGQGTRLTVV.

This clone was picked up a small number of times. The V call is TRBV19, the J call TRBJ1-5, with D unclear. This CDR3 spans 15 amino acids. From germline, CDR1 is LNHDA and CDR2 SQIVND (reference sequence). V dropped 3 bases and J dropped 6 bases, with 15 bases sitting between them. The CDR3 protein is CASSIWSTTSQPQHF. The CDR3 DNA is TGTGCCAGTAGTATCTGGAGCACCACGAGTCAGCCCCAGCATTTT.

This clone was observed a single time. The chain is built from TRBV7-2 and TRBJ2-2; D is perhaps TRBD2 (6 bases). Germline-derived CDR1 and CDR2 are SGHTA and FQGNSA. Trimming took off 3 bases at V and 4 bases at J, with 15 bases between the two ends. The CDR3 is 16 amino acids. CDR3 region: CASSLRPGVVTGELFF. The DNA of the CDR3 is TGTGCCAGCAGCTTGCGGCCGGGAGTAGTCACCGGGGAGCTGTTTTTT. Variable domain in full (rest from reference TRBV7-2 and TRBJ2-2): GAGVSQSPSNKVTEKGKDVELRCDPISGHTALYWYRQSLGQGLEFLIYFQGNSAPDKSGLPSDRFSAERTGGSVSTLTIQRTQQEDSAVYLCASSLRPGVVTGELFFGEGSRLTVL.

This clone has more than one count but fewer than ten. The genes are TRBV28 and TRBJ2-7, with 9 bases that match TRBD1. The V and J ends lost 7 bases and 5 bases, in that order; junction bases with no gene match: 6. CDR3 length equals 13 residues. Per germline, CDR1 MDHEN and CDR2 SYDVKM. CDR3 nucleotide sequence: TGTGCCAGCAACCGGGACAGGGCCCACGAGCAGTACTTC. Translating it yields CASNRDRAHEQYF.

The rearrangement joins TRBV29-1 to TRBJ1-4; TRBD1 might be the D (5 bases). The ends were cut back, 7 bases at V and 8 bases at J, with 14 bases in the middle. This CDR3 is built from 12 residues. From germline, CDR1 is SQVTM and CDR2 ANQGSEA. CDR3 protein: CSARMGGEKLFF. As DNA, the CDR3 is TGCAGCGCCCGAATGGGGGGGGAAAAACTGTTTTTT.

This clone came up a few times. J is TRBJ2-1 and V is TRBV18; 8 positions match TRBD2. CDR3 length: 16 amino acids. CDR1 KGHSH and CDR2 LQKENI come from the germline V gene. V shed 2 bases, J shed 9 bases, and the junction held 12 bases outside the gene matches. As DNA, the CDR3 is TGTGCCAGCTCACCAAGCGATCCGGGAGGGCCATTTGAGCAGTTCTTC. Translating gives CASSPSDPGGPFEQFF. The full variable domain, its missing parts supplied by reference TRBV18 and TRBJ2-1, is NAGVMQNPRHLVRRRGQEARLRCSPMKGHSHVYWYRQLPEEGLKFMVYLQKENIIDESGMPKERFSAEFPKEGPSILRIQQVVRGDSAAYFCASSPSDPGGPFEQFFGPGTRLTVL.

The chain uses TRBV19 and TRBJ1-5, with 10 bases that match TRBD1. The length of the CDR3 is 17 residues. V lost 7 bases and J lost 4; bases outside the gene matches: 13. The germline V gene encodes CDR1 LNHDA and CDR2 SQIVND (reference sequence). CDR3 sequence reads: CASKGGAGQGPNQPQHF. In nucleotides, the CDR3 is TGTGCCAGTAAAGGTGGCGCGGGACAGGGGCCGAATCAGCCCCAGCATTTT.

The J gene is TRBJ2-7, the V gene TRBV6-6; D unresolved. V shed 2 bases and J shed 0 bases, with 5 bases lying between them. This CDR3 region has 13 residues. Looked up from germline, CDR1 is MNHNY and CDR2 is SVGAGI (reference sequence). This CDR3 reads CASSYDFSYEQYF. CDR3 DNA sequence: TGTGCCAGCAGTTACGACTTCTCCTACGAGCAGTACTTC.

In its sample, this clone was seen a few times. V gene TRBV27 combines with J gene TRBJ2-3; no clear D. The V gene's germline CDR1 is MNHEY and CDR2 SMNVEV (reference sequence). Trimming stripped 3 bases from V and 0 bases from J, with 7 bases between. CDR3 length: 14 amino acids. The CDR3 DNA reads TGTGCCAGCAGTTTGACTCCTAGCACAGATACGCAGTATTTT. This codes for CASSLTPSTDTQYF.

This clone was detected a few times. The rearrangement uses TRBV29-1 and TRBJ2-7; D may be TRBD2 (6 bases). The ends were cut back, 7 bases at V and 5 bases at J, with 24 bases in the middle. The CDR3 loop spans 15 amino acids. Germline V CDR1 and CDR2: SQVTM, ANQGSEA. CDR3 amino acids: CSGGAGQGPRNEQYF. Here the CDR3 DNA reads TGCAGCGGCGGGGCCGGGCAGGGTCCTCGCAACGAGCAGTACTTC.

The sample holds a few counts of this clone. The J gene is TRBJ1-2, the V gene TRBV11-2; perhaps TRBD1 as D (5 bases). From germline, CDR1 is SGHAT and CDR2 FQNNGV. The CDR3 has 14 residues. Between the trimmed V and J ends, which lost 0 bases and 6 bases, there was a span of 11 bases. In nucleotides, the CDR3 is TGTGCCAGCAGCTTAGATCTAACAGGCGATGGCTACACCTTC. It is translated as CASSLDLTGDGYTF.

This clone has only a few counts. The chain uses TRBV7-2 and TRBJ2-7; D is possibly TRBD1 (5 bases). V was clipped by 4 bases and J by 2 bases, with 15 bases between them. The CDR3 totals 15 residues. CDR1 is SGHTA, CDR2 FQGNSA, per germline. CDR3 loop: CASSSRQTATYEQYF. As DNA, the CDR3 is TGTGCCAGCAGCTCCCGACAGACAGCTACCTACGAGCAGTACTTC. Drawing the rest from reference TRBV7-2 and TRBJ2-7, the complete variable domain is GAGVSQSPSNKVTEKGKDVELRCDPISGHTALYWYRQSLGQGLEFLIYFQGNSAPDKSGLPSDRFSAERTGGSVSTLTIQRTQQEDSAVYLCASSSRQTATYEQYFGPGTRLTVT.

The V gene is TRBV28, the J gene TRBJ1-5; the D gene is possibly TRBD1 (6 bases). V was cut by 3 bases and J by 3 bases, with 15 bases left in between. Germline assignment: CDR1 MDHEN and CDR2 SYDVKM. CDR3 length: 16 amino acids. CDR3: CASSFLQGWVNQPQHF. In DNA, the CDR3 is TGTGCCAGCAGTTTCTTACAGGGATGGGTCAATCAGCCCCAGCATTTT.

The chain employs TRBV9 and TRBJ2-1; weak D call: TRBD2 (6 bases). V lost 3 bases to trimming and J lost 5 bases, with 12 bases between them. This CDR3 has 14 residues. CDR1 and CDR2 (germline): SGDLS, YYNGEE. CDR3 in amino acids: CASSEGLSNNEQFF. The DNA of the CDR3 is TGTGCCAGCAGCGAGGGACTTTCTAACAATGAGCAGTTCTTC.

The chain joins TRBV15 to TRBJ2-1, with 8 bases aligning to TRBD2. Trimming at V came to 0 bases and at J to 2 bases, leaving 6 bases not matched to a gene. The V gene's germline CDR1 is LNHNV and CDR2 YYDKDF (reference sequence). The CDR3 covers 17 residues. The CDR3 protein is CATSREGTRRTYNEQFF. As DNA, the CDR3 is TGTGCCACCAGCAGAGAAGGGACTAGACGTACCTACAATGAGCAGTTCTTC.

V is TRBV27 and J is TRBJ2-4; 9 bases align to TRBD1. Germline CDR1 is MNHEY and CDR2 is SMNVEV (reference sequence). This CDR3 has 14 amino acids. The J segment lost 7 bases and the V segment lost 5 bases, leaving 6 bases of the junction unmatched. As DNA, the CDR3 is TGTGCCAGCAGTCAGGGACAGGGAATGAACATTCAGTACTTC. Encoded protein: CASSQGQGMNIQYF.